This T cell receptor beta chain was found in a study of tumor-infiltrating lymphocytes in localized non-small cell lung cancer. Across the whole study: Resected tumor was paired with non-adjacent uninvolved lung from the same patient. Notes on the study in general: Only some patients had TCR sequencing, depending on available tissue. IM1 and IM2 tumors showed no difference in T-cell fraction.

With regard to this clone: The target antigen is unknown.

V shed 4 bases, J shed 6 bases, and the junction held 12 bases outside the gene matches. The germline CDR1 and CDR2 sequences are SGHVS and FQNEAQ. This CDR3 region has 16 residues. Measured with immunoSEQ multiplex PCR; TCRdb has only the in-frame clones, and not every one. The table records roughly 12,000 clones, about 66% of them present only once. The TCR sequence derives from a human donor with non-small cell lung cancer. The V gene is TRBV7-8, the J gene TRBJ2-7; TRBD1 matches at 10 bases. Sequenced input: uninvolved lung tissue not adjacent to the tumor. The DNA of the CDR3 is TGTGCCAGCAGCTCCACTGCCGGGACAGGGGTGTTCGAGCAGTACTTC. Amino acids: CASSSTAGTGVFEQYF.